Below, one T cell receptor beta chain is given with its context. This sample was taken from a study of CD8+CD57+ T cells in acquired aplastic anemia. TCR beta VDJ and CDR3 were profiled, and genomic DNA was the template. TCRdb redid the calling of the reads with MiXCR, one entry per CDR3 protein. The data show approximately 180,000 distinct CDR3 sequences, 48% seen once. CDR1 is DFQATT and CDR2 is SNEGSKA in the germline V gene (reference sequence). CDR3 length equals 12 residues. Trimming left V 6 bases short and J 4 bases short, with 11 bases between. By flow cytometry, patients selected for sequencing had shown an expansion of CD8+CD57+ cells.

J is TRBJ2-3 and V is TRBV20-1; D is unresolved. The source is a human donor with aplastic anemia. The sample consisted of sorted CD4+, CD8+, or CD8+CD57+ T cells (not recorded which) from PBMCs. This chain's CDR3 is CSASDRPDTQYF. CDR3 nucleotide sequence: TGCAGTGCCAGTGATCGACCAGATACGCAGTATTTT.